The 29 T cell receptor beta chains reported below all come from one sample, sequenced in a study of T cell repertoires in ileal Crohn's disease. The method was immunoSEQ multiplex PCR; TCRdb's version includes in-frame clones alone and lacks a portion of them. This sample has 5,500 to 7,000 clones, with 88% found just once. Surgical specimens yielded lamina propria lymphocytes, which were density-gradient separated and then sorted. Sequences were obtained from CD4+ T cells from ileum. All receptors derive from an adult with Crohn's disease. Some clones in this sample may be carry-over from other donors' samples.

The chain carries TRBV28 and TRBJ2-7, with 7 nucleotides matching TRBD2. The CDR3 has 14 residues. Germline values: CDR1 MDHEN, CDR2 SYDVKM. J gave up 4 bases and V 9 bases, and 12 bases lay outside the gene matches. CDR3: CASCGLDILYEQYF. CDR3 DNA sequence: TGTGCCAGTTGCGGACTAGATATTTTGTACGAGCAGTACTTC. The entire variable domain, with the rest obtained from reference TRBV28 and TRBJ2-7, is as follows: DVKVTQSSRYLVKRTGEKVFLECVQDMDHENMFWYRQDPGLGLRLIYFSYDVKMKEKGDIPEGYSVSREKKERFSLILESASTNQTSMYLCASCGLDILYEQYFGPGTRLTVT.

The chain carries TRBV29-1 and TRBJ2-7, with TRBD1 as a possible D gene (5 bases). V lost 6 bases and J lost 7, with 16 bases in between. Germline V gene lookup returns CDR1 SQVTM and CDR2 ANQGSEA. This CDR3 region has 12 residues. CDR3 DNA: TGCAGCGTGGGGCAACCACTGGGGGAGCAGTACTTC. This translates into CSVGQPLGEQYF.

V usage is TRBV28 and J usage is TRBJ1-4; 9 positions match TRBD1. With 4 bases clipped from V and 4 bases from J, the junction kept 4 bases outside the gene matches. CDR1 MDHEN and CDR2 SYDVKM come from the germline V gene. The CDR3 has 15 amino acids. The CDR3 bases are TGTGCCAGCAGTTACCGGACAGGGGTTAATGAAAAACTGTTTTTT. Translated: CASSYRTGVNEKLFF.

The CDR3 sequence: CASSLGGANYGYTF. The DNA for the CDR3 is TGTGCCAGCAGCTTAGGCGGGGCTAACTATGGCTACACCTTC. This sequence joins TRBV7-8 and TRBJ1-2; no definite D call. The CDR3 consists of 14 residues. V gave up 1 base and J gave up 0 bases, with 6 bases separating them. Germline lookup yields CDR1 SGHVS and CDR2 FQNEAQ.

This CDR3 is CASSSRTGTNEQFF. The CDR3 region has the DNA TGTGCCAGCAGCTCTAGGACAGGGACCAATGAGCAGTTCTTC. This chain links TRBV9 with TRBJ2-1, with 8 bases lining up with TRBD1. V lost 4 bases and J lost 6; bases outside the gene matches: 6. The CDR3 consists of 14 residues. CDR1 and CDR2 (germline): SGDLS, YYNGEE.

The chain has TRBV19 and TRBJ2-2; TRBD1 matches 8 bases. This CDR3 contains 17 residues. Germline loops: CDR1 LNHDA, CDR2 SQIVND (reference sequence). V lost 5 bases and J lost 4; bases outside the gene matches: 12. CDR3: CASSPSRTGLITGELFF. CDR3 DNA sequence: TGTGCCAGTAGTCCCTCTAGGACAGGGTTGATCACCGGGGAGCTGTTTTTT.

The V gene is TRBV7-2, the J gene TRBJ2-7, with TRBD2 as a possible D gene (6 bases). This CDR3 has 14 amino acids. V lost 5 bases and J lost 5, with 16 bases in between. From germline, CDR1 is SGHTA and CDR2 FQGNSA. In DNA form, the CDR3 reads TGTGCCAGCAGCCGGGGTGGGACTGCTGACGAGCAGTACTTC. This encodes CASSRGGTADEQYF.

V usage is TRBV2 and J usage is TRBJ1-1, with D perhaps TRBD1 (6 bases). Germline V CDR1 and CDR2: SNHLY, FYNNEI. The CDR3 consists of 12 residues. Trimming removed 10 bases from V and 1 base from J, with 10 bases in between. This chain's CDR3 is CATTTGNTEAFF. CDR3 DNA sequence: TGTGCCACGACGACAGGGAACACTGAAGCTTTCTTT.

V and J are TRBV4-3 and TRBJ2-7; D might be TRBD1 (6 bases). This CDR3 has 18 residues. The germline V and J ends were trimmed by 0 bases and 2 bases, with 20 bases remaining between them. Germline loops: CDR1 LGHNA, CDR2 YSLEER. CDR3 sequence reads: CASSQDLNKGVRTYEQYF. The CDR3 DNA sequence: TGCGCCAGCAGCCAAGACCTGAACAAGGGGGTCAGGACCTACGAGCAGTACTTC.

This clone was seen a single time. CDR3: CASSDRTTYEQYF. The CDR3 bases are TGTGCCAGCAGCGATCGTACTACCTACGAGCAGTACTTC. V is TRBV6-6 and J is TRBJ2-7, with D unresolved. The germline V gene encodes CDR1 MNHNY and CDR2 SVGAGI (reference sequence). Deletions cut 6 bases from V and 2 bases from J, with 11 bases between. The CDR3 length is 13 residues.

The chain is built from TRBV7-2 and TRBJ2-1, with 7 nucleotides matching TRBD1. Germline V lookup: CDR1 SGHTA, CDR2 FQGNSA. CDR3 length: 14 residues. The J segment lost 7 bases and the V segment lost 5 bases, leaving 8 bases of the junction unmatched. CDR3 sequence: CASSPGQDRNEQFF. DNA for the CDR3: TGTGCCAGCAGCCCCGGACAGGACCGGAATGAGCAGTTCTTC.

The chain uses TRBV28 and TRBJ1-3, with no clear D. Deletions cut 4 bases from V and 0 bases from J, with 10 bases between. Germline values: CDR1 MDHEN, CDR2 SYDVKM. The CDR3 covers 15 residues. The CDR3 bases are TGTGCCAGCAGTTCCCCTGTAGTCTCTGGAAACACCATATATTTT. Protein sequence: CASSSPVVSGNTIYF.

This chain connects TRBV28 to TRBJ2-7; the match to TRBD2 covers 7 bases. Trimming cost V 5 bases and J 3 bases; bases outside gene matches: 13. The CDR3 extends over 16 amino acids. Germline CDR1 reads MDHEN; CDR2 reads SYDVKM. The CDR3 sequence is CASSKTSGLRYYEQYF. The CDR3 coding sequence is TGTGCCAGCAGTAAGACCTCGGGACTACGATACTACGAGCAGTACTTC.

The J gene is TRBJ1-1, the V gene TRBV7-3; 8 bases match TRBD1. This CDR3 is 16 amino acids long. CDR1 and CDR2 from the germline V gene are SGHTA and FQGTGA. V shed 5 bases and J 2 bases; nucleotides not matched to a gene: 10. The CDR3 DNA reads as TGTGCCAGCAGCCAGGCCGCAGGGGGCCTTAACACTGAAGCTTTCTTT. Residues: CASSQAAGGLNTEAFF.

J is TRBJ2-1 and V is TRBV9; TRBD2 agrees at 7 bases. The V and J ends lost 0 bases and 10 bases, in that order; junction bases with no gene match: 10. Germline CDR1 reads SGDLS; CDR2 reads YYNGEE. CDR3 size: 15 residues. CDR3 in DNA: TGTGCCAGCAGCGTAGATGGAGCGGGATTAAACGAGCAGTTCTTC. Translation gives CASSVDGAGLNEQFF.

V usage is TRBV2 and J usage is TRBJ1-5; 12 bases match TRBD1. Germline loops: CDR1 SNHLY, CDR2 FYNNEI. The CDR3 has 17 amino acids. The junction had 8 bases not matched to a gene; V was cut back by 8 bases and J by 0 bases. DNA of the CDR3: TGTGCCAGCCGCCTCGGGACAGGGGGCTATAGCAATCAGCCCCAGCATTTT. This codes for CASRLGTGGYSNQPQHF.

For this clone: Additional DNA sequences in this sample encode the identical CDR3. The chain links TRBV11-2 to TRBJ2-5, with D possibly being TRBD1 (7 bases). The CDR3 loop spans 14 amino acids. CDR1 and CDR2 from the germline V gene are SGHAT and FQNNGV. Trimming cost V 5 bases and J 5 bases, with 15 bases left between them. The CDR3 DNA is TGTGCCAGCAGCCGACAGGGAGGACAGGAGACCCAGTACTTC. This sequence encodes CASSRQGGQETQYF.

This clone turned up a few times. The chain links TRBV19 to TRBJ2-1; possibly TRBD2 for D (5 bases). V lost 5 bases to trimming and J lost 6 bases, with 14 bases between them. The CDR3 runs 14 residues. The germline gives CDR1 LNHDA, CDR2 SQIVND (reference sequence). For the CDR3, the DNA is TGTGCCAGTAGTCCTCGAGGGTTGGGCAATGAGCAGTTCTTC. It translates to CASSPRGLGNEQFF.

As for this clone: The junction and the germline gene differ at one end; a read error may be behind it. V usage is TRBV7-7 and J usage is TRBJ2-1, with TRBD2 matching 8 bases. The CDR3 loop spans 17 amino acids. CDR1 is SSHAT, CDR2 FNYEAQ, per germline (reference sequence). CDR3 protein: CASSLGFGAGVHNEQFF. For the CDR3, the DNA is TGTGCTAGCAGCTTAGGGTTTGGAGCGGGAGTACACAATGAGCAGTTCTTC.

V usage is TRBV5-1 and J usage is TRBJ1-1, with a weak D call TRBD1 (6 bases). Trimming pared 2 bases from V and 1 base from J, leaving 12 bases between. Germline V CDR1 and CDR2: SGHRS, YFSETQ. This CDR3 is 15 amino acids long. The chain's CDR3 is CASSFLGAGNTEAFF. CDR3 DNA: TGCGCCAGCAGCTTTCTGGGGGCCGGGAACACTGAAGCTTTCTTT.

This clone came up a few times. The chain combines TRBV30 with TRBJ1-3; TRBD1 aligns across 7 bases. The trim removed 3 bases at V and 4 bases at J, leaving 6 bases unmatched. Germline values: CDR1 GTSNPN, CDR2 SVGIG (reference sequence). This CDR3 is 14 amino acids long. The CDR3 region has the DNA TGTGCCTGGAGGACAGGGTCTGGGGGAAACACCATATATTTT. Protein: CAWRTGSGGNTIYF.

This chain connects TRBV30 to TRBJ1-2; D is uncertain. Looked up from germline, CDR1 is GTSNPN and CDR2 is SVGIG (reference sequence). The V and J ends lost 0 bases and 0 bases respectively, with 8 bases between them. The CDR3 totals 14 residues. The CDR3 nucleotides read TGTGCCTGGAGTGTGCCCCCTACTAACTATGGCTACACCTTC. It encodes CAWSVPPTNYGYTF.

This clone occurred once. The genes are TRBV6-5 and TRBJ2-7, with 10 bases identical to TRBD1. Unmatched junction bases numbered 9, after V lost 6 bases and J lost 4 bases. This CDR3 region has 15 residues. Germline V gives CDR1 MNHEY, CDR2 SVGAGI. Written as DNA, the CDR3 is TGTGCCAGCAGAAGGGCGGGACAGGGGTTGTACGAGCAGTACTTC. Protein sequence: CASRRAGQGLYEQYF.

The rearrangement uses TRBV5-4 and TRBJ2-3; D might be TRBD1 (6 bases). The last part of the DNA fits TRBJ1-5 better; the J call may be wrong. CDR1 is SGHNT and CDR2 is YYREEE in the germline V gene (reference sequence). This CDR3 is built from 14 residues. CDR3 loop: CASSPQGSTDTQHF. The CDR3 nucleotides are TGTGCCAGCAGTCCTCAGGGGAGTACAGATACGCAGCATTTT.

The chain recombines TRBV19 with TRBJ2-1, with D possibly matching TRBD2 (6 bases). Looked up from germline, CDR1 is LNHDA and CDR2 is SQIVND (reference sequence). The CDR3 runs to 16 residues. V was cut by 3 bases and J by 1 base, with 13 bases left in between. CDR3 region: CASSIPRGISYNEQFF. In DNA form, the CDR3 reads TGTGCCAGTAGTATCCCCCGGGGGATTTCCTACAATGAGCAGTTCTTC.

The chain has TRBV25-1 and TRBJ1-2, with TRBD1 matching 8 bases. Germline lookup yields CDR1 MGHDK and CDR2 SYGVNS. J lost 5 bases, V lost 5 bases, and 4 bases had no gene match. This CDR3 region has 13 residues. The CDR3 protein is CASSSDREYGYTF. The CDR3 coding sequence is TGTGCCAGCAGTTCGGACAGGGAGTATGGCTACACCTTC.

This sequence joins TRBV19 and TRBJ1-1, with a weak D call TRBD1 (6 bases). V was pared by 3 bases and J by 2 bases, with 13 bases between. Germline CDR1 is LNHDA and CDR2 is SQIVND (reference sequence). This CDR3 has 15 residues. The CDR3 DNA is TGTGCCAGTAGTATTTTTCTAGGGGGAAACACTGAAGCTTTCTTT. This sequence encodes CASSIFLGGNTEAFF.

The chain links TRBV25-1 to TRBJ2-3; D might be TRBD2 (6 bases). Germline CDR1 is MGHDK and CDR2 is SYGVNS. V shed 5 bases and J shed 2 bases, with 14 bases lying between them. The CDR3 totals 15 residues. In DNA, the CDR3 is TGTGCCAGCAGTCCGGACTACCAATTCACAGATACGCAGTATTTT. Amino acids: CASSPDYQFTDTQYF.

The chain carries TRBV7-2 and TRBJ2-5; maybe TRBD1 (5 bases). The CDR3 has 15 residues. CDR1 is SGHTA and CDR2 is FQGNSA in the germline V gene. Trimming shortened V by 5 bases and J by 4 bases, and 17 bases separated the two germline ends. In DNA form, the CDR3 reads TGTGCCAGCAGCCGCGAACCTAGACAGTTAGAGACCCAGTACTTC. It translates to CASSREPRQLETQYF.